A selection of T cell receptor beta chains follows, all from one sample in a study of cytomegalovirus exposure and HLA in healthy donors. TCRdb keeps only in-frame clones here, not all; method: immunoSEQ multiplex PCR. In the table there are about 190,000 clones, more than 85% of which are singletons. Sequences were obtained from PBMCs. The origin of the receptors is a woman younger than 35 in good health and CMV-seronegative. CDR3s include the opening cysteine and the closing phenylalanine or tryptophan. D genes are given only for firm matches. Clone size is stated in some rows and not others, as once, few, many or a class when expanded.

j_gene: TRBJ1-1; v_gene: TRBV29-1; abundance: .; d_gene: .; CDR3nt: TGCAGCGTTACTCAGGGTGGGAACACTGAAGCTTTCTTT; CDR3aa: CSVTQGGNTEAFF
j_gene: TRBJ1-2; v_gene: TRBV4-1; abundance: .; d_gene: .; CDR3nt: TGCGCCAGCAGCCAAGACATCGCTCGAGGGAACCTTGACTATGGCTACACCTTC; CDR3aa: CASSQDIARGNLDYGYTF
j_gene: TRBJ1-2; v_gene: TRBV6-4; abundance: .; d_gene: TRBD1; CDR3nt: TGTGCCAGCAGTGACTCGACCCTGGGACAGGGCCCTACCGATGACTACACCTTC; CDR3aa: CASSDSTLGQGPTDDYTF
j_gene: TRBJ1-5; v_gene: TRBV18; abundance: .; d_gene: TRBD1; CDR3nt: TGTGCCAGCTCACCACGCGGGACAGTCTTTAGCAATCAGCCCCAGCATTTT; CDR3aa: CASSPRGTVFSNQPQHF
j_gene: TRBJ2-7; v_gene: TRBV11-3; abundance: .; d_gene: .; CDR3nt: TGTGCCAGCAGCTCGTTTCAGGGTGGCGAGCAGTACTTC; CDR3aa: CASSSFQGGEQYF
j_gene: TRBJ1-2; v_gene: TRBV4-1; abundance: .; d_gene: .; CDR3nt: TGCGCCAGCAGCCAAGCTTGGCAGGATGGCTATGGCTACACCTTC; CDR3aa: CASSQAWQDGYGYTF
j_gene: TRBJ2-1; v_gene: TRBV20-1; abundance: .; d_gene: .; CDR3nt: TGCAGTGCCCACAACTACAATGAGCAGTTCTTC; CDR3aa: CSAHNYNEQFF
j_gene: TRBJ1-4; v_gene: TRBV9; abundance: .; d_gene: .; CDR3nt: TGTGCCAGCAGCGACGGGTGGAATGAAAAACTGTTTTTT; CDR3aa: CASSDGWNEKLFF
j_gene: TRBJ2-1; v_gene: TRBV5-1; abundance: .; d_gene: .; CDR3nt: TGCGCCACGAGGGGGGGCAGTCTTTACAACGAGCAGTTCTTC; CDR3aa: CATRGGSLYNEQFF
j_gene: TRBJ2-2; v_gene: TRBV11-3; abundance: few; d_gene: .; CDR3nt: TGTGCCAGCAGCCACCTAGGGGGGGAGAACACCGGGGAGCTGTTTTTT; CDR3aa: CASSHLGGENTGELFF
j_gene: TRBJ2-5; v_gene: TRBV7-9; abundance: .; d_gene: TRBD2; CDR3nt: TGTGCCAGCAGCTTAGGCGGGAGTACAGGTGGAGAGACCCAGTACTTC; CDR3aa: CASSLGGSTGGETQYF
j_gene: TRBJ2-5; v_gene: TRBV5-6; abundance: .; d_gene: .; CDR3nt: TGTGCCAGCAGCCTGTTATCCCGAGGGGGCCAAGAGACCCAGTACTTC; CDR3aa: CASSLLSRGGQETQYF
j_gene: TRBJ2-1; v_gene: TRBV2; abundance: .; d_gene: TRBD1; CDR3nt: TGTGCCAACCACCGGGACAGTACCTACAATGAGCAGTTCTTC; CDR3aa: CANHRDSTYNEQFF
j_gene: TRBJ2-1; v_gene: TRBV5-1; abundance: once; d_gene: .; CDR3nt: TGCGCCAGCTCGCTAGAAAATGAGCAGTTCTTC; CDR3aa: CASSLENEQFF
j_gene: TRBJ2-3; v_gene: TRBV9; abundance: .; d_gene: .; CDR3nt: TGTGCCAGCAGCGTCGGAGATCCAGATACGCAGTATTTT; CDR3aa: CASSVGDPDTQYF
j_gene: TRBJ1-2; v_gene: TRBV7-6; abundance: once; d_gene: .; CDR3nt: TGTGCCAGCAGCCCAGCATCACAGGACTATGGCTACACCTTC; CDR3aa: CASSPASQDYGYTF
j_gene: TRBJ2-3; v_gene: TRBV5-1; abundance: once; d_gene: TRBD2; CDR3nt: TGCGCCAGCAGAACCAGGACTAGCGGTTCAGATACGCAGTATTTT; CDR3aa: CASRTRTSGSDTQYF
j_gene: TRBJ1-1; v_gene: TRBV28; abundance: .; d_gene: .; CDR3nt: TGTGCCAGCAGTTTCGGGGGTCCCGGCACTGAAGCTTTCTTT; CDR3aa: CASSFGGPGTEAFF
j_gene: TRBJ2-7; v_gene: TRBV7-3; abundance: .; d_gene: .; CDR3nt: TGTGCCAGCAGCTCCACAATATCGACCGGGACACGGACCTACGAGCAGTACTTC; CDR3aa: CASSSTISTGTRTYEQYF
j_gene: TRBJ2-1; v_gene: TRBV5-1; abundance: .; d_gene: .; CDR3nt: TGCGCCAGCAGCTTTATGGGGGCCCGAGTCGATGAGCAGTTCTTC; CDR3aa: CASSFMGARVDEQFF
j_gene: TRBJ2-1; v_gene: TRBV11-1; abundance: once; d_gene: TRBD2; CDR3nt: TGTGCCAGCAGCTTAGCAAAGCGGGGGTACTACAATGAGCAGTTCTTC; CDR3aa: CASSLAKRGYYNEQFF
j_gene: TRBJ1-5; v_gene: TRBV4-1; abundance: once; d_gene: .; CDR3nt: TGCGCCAGCAGCCGCCTGGAAGGGGTCCGCAATCAGCCCCAGCATTTT; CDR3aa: CASSRLEGVRNQPQHF
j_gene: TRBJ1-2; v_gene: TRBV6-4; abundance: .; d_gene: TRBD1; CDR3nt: TGTGCCAGCAGGCTGGGACAGGGGCCGTATGGCTACACCTTC; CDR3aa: CASRLGQGPYGYTF
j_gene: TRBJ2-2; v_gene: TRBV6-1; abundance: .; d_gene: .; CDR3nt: TGTGCCAGCGTGAGGGCGGCGGACACCGGGGAGCTGTTTTTT; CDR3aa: CASVRAADTGELFF
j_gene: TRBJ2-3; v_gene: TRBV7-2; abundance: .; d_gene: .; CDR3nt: TGTGCCAGCAGCTTACCGGAGTTGAACACAGATACGCAGTATTTT; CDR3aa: CASSLPELNTDTQYF
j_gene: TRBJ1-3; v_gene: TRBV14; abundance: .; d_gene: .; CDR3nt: TGTGCCAGCAGCTGGAGTGGAAACACCATATATTTT; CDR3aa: CASSWSGNTIYF
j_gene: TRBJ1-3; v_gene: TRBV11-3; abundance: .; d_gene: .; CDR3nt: TGTGCCAGCAGCCCCCTCGGGGGAATCTCTGGAAACACCATATATTTT; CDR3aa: CASSPLGGISGNTIYF
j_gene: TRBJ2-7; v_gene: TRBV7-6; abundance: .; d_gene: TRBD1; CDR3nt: TGTGCCAGCAGCTCCCGGGACAGGGAAGACGAGCAGTACTTC; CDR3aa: CASSSRDREDEQYF
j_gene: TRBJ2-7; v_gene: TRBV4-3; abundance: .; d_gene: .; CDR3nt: TGCGCCAGCAGCCGGTCCTTACAGGGAACCTACGAGCAGTACTTC; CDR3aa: CASSRSLQGTYEQYF
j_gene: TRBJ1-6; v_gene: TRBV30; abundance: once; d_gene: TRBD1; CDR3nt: TGTGCCTGGAGTGTAGGGACAGGCTTTTCGGACCTCCACTTT; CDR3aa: CAWSVGTGFSDLHF
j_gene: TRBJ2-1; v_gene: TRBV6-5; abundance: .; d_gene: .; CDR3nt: TGTGCCAGCAGTTACATGGCAGTAAGCTCCTACAATGAGCAGTTCTTC; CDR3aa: CASSYMAVSSYNEQFF
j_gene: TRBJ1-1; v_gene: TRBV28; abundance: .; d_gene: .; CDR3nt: TGTGCCAGCAGCCCCCCCCCTAACACTGAAGCTTTCTTT; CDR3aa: CASSPPPNTEAFF
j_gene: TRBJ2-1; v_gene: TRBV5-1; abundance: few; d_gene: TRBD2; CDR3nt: TGCGCCAGCTCGGGCGGGGGCTACAATGAGCAGTTCTTC; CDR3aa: CASSGGGYNEQFF
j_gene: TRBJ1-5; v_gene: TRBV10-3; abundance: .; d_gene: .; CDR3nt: TGTGCCATCAGTGAAGGAGGGGGCAATCAGCCCCAGCATTTT; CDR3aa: CAISEGGGNQPQHF
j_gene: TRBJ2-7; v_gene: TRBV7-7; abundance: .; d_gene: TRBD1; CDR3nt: TGTGCTAGCAGCTTGGACAGGGGAGGCGAGCAGTACTTC; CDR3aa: CASSLDRGGEQYF
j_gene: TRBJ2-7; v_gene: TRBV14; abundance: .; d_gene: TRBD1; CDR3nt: TGTGCCAGCAGCCAAGAGGGGCAGGGGGCGACCTACGAGCAGTACTTC; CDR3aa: CASSQEGQGATYEQYF
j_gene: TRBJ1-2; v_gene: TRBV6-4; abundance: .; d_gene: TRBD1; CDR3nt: TGTGCCAGCAGTGTTGAGGGGGACAGGGGAAACTATGGCTACACCTTC; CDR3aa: CASSVEGDRGNYGYTF
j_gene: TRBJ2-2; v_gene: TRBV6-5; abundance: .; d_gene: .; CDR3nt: TGTGCCAGCATATCGCCCGGGGGGCGAACCGGGGAGCTGTTTTTT; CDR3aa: CASISPGGRTGELFF
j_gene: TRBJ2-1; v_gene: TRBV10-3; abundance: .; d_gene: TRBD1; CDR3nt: TGTGCCATCAGTCCACAGGGGGCGGGAAATGAGCAGTTCTTC; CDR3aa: CAISPQGAGNEQFF
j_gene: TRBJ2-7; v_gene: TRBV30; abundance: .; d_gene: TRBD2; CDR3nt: TGTGCCTGGAGTCCCTCGGGACTAGCGGGAAGGGCCTACGAGCAGTACTTC; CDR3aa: CAWSPSGLAGRAYEQYF
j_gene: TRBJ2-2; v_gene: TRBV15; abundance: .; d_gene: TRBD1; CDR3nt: TGTGCCACCACCCCGGGACAGGGTAACACCGGGGAGCTGTTTTTT; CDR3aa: CATTPGQGNTGELFF
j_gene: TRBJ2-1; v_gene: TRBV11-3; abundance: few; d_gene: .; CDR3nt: TGTGCCAGCAGCTTAGTTCCGGCCGGACACTATGAGCAGTTCTTC; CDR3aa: CASSLVPAGHYEQFF
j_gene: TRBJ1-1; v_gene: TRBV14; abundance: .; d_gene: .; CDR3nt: TGTGCCAGCAGCCAAGTACCGGGACTAACTGAAGCTTTCTTT; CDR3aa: CASSQVPGLTEAFF
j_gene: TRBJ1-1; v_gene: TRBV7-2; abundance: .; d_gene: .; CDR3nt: TGTGCCAGCAGCTACGGTACTCTCAGGGGCGCGAACACTGAAGCTTTCTTT; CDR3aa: CASSYGTLRGANTEAFF
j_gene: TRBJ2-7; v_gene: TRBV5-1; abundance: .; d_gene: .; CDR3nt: TGCGCCAGCAGCTTGGAACAGGGCTACGAGCAGTACTTC; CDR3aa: CASSLEQGYEQYF
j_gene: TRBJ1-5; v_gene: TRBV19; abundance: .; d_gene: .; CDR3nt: TGTGCCAGTAGCCGGGCGGGGTCCGGGCAGCCCCAGCATTTT; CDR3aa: CASSRAGSGQPQHF
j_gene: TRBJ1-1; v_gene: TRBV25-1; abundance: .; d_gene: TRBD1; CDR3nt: TGTGCCAGCGGAAGCTACAGGGGAGCAGCTTTCTTT; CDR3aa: CASGSYRGAAFF
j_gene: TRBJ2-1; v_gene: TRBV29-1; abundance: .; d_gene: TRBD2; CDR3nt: TGCAGCGTTGCTAGCGGGAGTTCAGTTGAGCAGTTCTTC; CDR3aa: CSVASGSSVEQFF
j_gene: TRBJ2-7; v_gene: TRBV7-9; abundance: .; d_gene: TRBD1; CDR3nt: TGTGCCAGCAGCTCAGCCGGGACAGGGTGGCGGGAGCAGTACTTC; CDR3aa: CASSSAGTGWREQYF
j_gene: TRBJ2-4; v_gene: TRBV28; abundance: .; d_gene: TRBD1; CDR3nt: TGTGCCAGCACCAACTACAGGGGGCTAGCCAAAAACATTCAGTACTTC; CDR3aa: CASTNYRGLAKNIQYF
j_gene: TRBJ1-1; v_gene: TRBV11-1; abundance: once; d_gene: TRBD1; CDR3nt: TGTGCCAGCAGCTATAAGAGACAGGGATACACTGAAGCTTTCTTT; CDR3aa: CASSYKRQGYTEAFF
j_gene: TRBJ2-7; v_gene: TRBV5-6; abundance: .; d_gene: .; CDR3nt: TGTGCCAGCAGCTTGGCCTATGGGAGTTGGTACGAGCAGTACTTC; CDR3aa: CASSLAYGSWYEQYF
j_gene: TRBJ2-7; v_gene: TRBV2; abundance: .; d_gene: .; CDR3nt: TGTGCCAGCAATCAGGGGTACGAGCAGTACTTC; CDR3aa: CASNQGYEQYF
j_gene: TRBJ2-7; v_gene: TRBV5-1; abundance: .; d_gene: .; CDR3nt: TGCGCCAGCAGCTTGAGTTTGGGCGAGCCCTCCTACGAGCAGTACTTC; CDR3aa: CASSLSLGEPSYEQYF
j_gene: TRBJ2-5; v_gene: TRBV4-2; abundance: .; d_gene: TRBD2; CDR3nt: TGTGCCAGCAGCCCCGGGACTAGCGAACAAGAGACCCAGTACTTC; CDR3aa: CASSPGTSEQETQYF
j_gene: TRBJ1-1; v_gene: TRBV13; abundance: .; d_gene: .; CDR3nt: TGTGCCAGCAGCTCCCAAAACCCTCAGGGAAACGCTGAAGCTTTCTTT; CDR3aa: CASSSQNPQGNAEAFF
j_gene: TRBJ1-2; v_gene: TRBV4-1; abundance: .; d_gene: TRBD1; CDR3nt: TGCGCCAGCAGCCAAAAGTTGGGACAGGAGAACTATGGCTACACCTTC; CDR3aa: CASSQKLGQENYGYTF